The source of this T cell receptor beta chain is a study of breast tumors, draining lymph nodes, adjacent tissues. Findings and limits, study-wide: Data fit most tumor T cells coming from lymph node, expanding in tumor. Tumor repertoires ranked between lymph nodes and nontumor tissue in diversity, with V and J gene preferences. Tumor and nontumor repertoires were significantly more similar in luminal-like than in basal-like breast cancer. That most tumor T cells come from lymph nodes remained unproven.

This clonotype was detected only once. Its antigen remains unknown. V lost 4 bases and J 10 bases, leaving 17 bases between the germline ends. Looked up from germline, CDR1 is LNHDA and CDR2 is SQIVND (reference sequence). The CDR3 loop spans 14 amino acids. TCRdb re-called the multiplex PCR reads through MiXCR, storing one row per CDR3 protein. This table has several thousand distinct CDR3 sequences, under 55% appearing once. The sample consisted of tumor-adjacent breast tissue. The rearrangement uses TRBV19 and TRBJ2-1; perhaps TRBD2 as D (5 bases). The sequence was obtained from a female donor with breast cancer. Some clones in this sample may be carry-over from other donors' samples. The CDR3 DNA reads as TGTGCCAGTAGTACCCTTCTCAACTCGGGAGAGCAGTTCTTC. Protein: CASSTLLNSGEQFF.